Following are 11 T cell receptor beta chains from one sample sequenced in a study of shared clonotypes between healthy human individuals. Produced via immunoSEQ multiplex PCR; TCRdb's table is partial and in-frame only. The sample gives more than 450,000 clones, about four fifths of which show up once; about an eighth is in the top ten. Sequenced material: PBMCs. The receptors were sampled from a woman in her thirties or forties in good health. Some clones in this sample may be carry-over from other donors' samples.

The chain combines TRBV6-5 with TRBJ1-1; a weak D match, TRBD1 (5 bases). This CDR3 is 12 amino acids long. The V and J ends lost 6 bases and 9 bases respectively, with 14 bases between them. Germline loops: CDR1 MNHEY, CDR2 SVGAGI. The CDR3 DNA reads as TGTGCCAGCAGCTACCGTGACAGTCAAGCTTTCTTT. This sequence encodes CASSYRDSQAFF.

The rearrangement joins TRBV28 to TRBJ2-2; no definite D call. From germline, CDR1 is MDHEN and CDR2 SYDVKM. V was pared by 7 bases and J by 7 bases, with 13 bases between. This CDR3 contains 13 residues. In DNA form, the CDR3 reads TGTGCCAGCATCCACAGTATTGGCGGGGAGCTGTTTTTT. This encodes CASIHSIGGELFF.

J is TRBJ1-2 and V is TRBV30, with D perhaps TRBD1 (6 bases). Trimming stripped 2 bases from V and 1 base from J, with 11 bases between. Germline V CDR1 and CDR2: GTSNPN, SVGIG (reference sequence). CDR3 length: 14 amino acids. The CDR3 sequence is CAWSRPGVNYGYTF. CDR3 DNA: TGTGCCTGGAGTCGTCCAGGGGTTAACTATGGCTACACCTTC.

V is TRBV18 and J is TRBJ2-3, with D hard to call. V lost 0 bases to trimming and J lost 2 bases, with 18 bases between them. Per the germline V gene, CDR1 is KGHSH and CDR2 is LQKENI. This CDR3 comprises 18 residues. CDR3 bases: TGTGCCAGCTCACCACCGAACTCCCCTAGGCCTTCCACAGATACGCAGTATTTT. Encoded protein: CASSPPNSPRPSTDTQYF.

The CDR3 protein is CASRDSGRERRDTQYF. The CDR3 DNA follows: TGTGCCAGCAGGGATTCGGGGCGGGAGCGAAGAGATACGCAGTATTTT. The chain combines TRBV11-2 with TRBJ2-3; 7 bases are shared with TRBD2. The CDR3 is made up of 16 amino acids. With V trimmed by 6 bases and J by 5 bases, 14 bases remained unmatched. Germline V lookup: CDR1 SGHAT, CDR2 FQNNGV.

V and J are TRBV7-9 and TRBJ2-5; 7 nucleotides match TRBD1. V shed 5 bases and J 4 bases; nucleotides not matched to a gene: 10. Per germline, CDR1 SEHNR and CDR2 FQNEAQ (reference sequence). The CDR3 is 15 amino acids. The CDR3 here is CASSPKGARTETQYF. The CDR3 bases are TGTGCCAGCAGCCCGAAGGGGGCTAGGACAGAGACCCAGTACTTC.

The chain recombines TRBV5-1 with TRBJ2-2; unclear D gene. The CDR3 contains 13 residues. CDR1 is SGHRS, CDR2 YFSETQ, per germline. V was cut by 0 bases and J by 7 bases, with 7 bases left in between. The CDR3 sequence is CASSLGPNGELFF. The CDR3 DNA follows: TGCGCCAGCAGCTTGGGCCCGAACGGGGAGCTGTTTTTT.

This chain uses TRBV30 with TRBJ2-5, with TRBD2 identical over 14 bases. The DNA end favors TRBJ2-7, so the J call may be wrong. The CDR3 has 14 residues. CDR1 and CDR2 (germline): GTSNPN, SVGIG (reference sequence). The CDR3 nucleotides are TGTGCCTGGAGTGTGGGACTAGCGGGAGCCGAGCAGTACTTC. Translated: CAWSVGLAGAEQYF.

This chain uses TRBV30 with TRBJ1-5; D gene ambiguous. This CDR3 comprises 14 residues. CDR1 is GTSNPN, CDR2 SVGIG, per germline (reference sequence). The V end lost 2 bases, the J end lost 5 bases, and 13 bases lay between the germline ends. CDR3 residues: CAWSQTLQDQPQHF. CDR3 nucleotide sequence: TGTGCCTGGAGTCAGACCCTCCAGGATCAGCCCCAGCATTTT.

The chain has TRBV11-2 and TRBJ2-2; D gene unclear. The V gene lost 4 bases and the J gene lost 5 bases, with 11 bases spanning the gap. The CDR3 is made up of 14 amino acids. CDR1 SGHAT and CDR2 FQNNGV come from the germline V gene. CDR3 amino acids: CASSSKTGTGELFF. CDR3 DNA sequence: TGTGCCAGCAGCTCCAAGACCGGAACCGGGGAGCTGTTTTTT. The full variable domain, its missing parts supplied by reference TRBV11-2 and TRBJ2-2, is EAGVAQSPRYKIIEKRQSVAFWCNPISGHATLYWYQQILGQGPKLLIQFQNNGVVDDSQLPKDRFSAERLKGVDSTLKIQPAKLEDSAVYLCASSSKTGTGELFFGEGSRLTVL.

The J gene is TRBJ2-2, the V gene TRBV7-2; 12 nucleotides align to TRBD2. The CDR3 extends over 17 amino acids. V lost 4 bases, J lost 8 bases, and 11 bases stayed unmatched. Germline CDR1 is SGHTA and CDR2 is FQGNSA. DNA for the CDR3: TGTGCCAGCAGCTCTACCCTCCGACTAGCGGGAGTGGGGGAGCTGTTTTTT. Translation gives CASSSTLRLAGVGELFF. Full variable domain (missing parts from reference TRBV7-2 and TRBJ2-2): GAGVSQSPSNKVTEKGKDVELRCDPISGHTALYWYRQSLGQGLEFLIYFQGNSAPDKSGLPSDRFSAERTGGSVSTLTIQRTQQEDSAVYLCASSSTLRLAGVGELFFGEGSRLTVL.